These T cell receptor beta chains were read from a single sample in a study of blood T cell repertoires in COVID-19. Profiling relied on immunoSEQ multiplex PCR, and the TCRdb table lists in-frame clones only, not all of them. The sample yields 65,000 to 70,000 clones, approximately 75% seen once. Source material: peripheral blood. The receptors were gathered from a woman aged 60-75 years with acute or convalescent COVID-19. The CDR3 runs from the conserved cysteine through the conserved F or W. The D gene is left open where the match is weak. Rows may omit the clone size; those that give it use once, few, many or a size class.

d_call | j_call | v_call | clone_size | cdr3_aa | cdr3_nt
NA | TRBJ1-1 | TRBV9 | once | CASSAYGSEAFF | TGTGCCAGCAGCGCTTACGGTTCTGAAGCTTTCTTT
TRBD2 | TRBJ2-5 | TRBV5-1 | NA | CASGRGSGVTETQYF | TGCGCCAGCGGGCGGGGGTCGGGGGTAACGGAGACCCAGTACTTC
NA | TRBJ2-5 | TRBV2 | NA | CASMRGNQETQYF | TGTGCCAGCATGAGGGGGAACCAAGAGACCCAGTACTTC
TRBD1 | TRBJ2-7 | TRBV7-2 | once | CASSSTGAQDEQYF | TGTGCCAGCAGCAGTACAGGGGCTCAGGACGAGCAGTACTTC
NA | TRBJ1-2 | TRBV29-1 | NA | CSVEGEGSYGYTF | TGCAGCGTTGAGGGAGAAGGGAGCTATGGCTACACCTTC
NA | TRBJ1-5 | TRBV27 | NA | CASSAQGTHRQPQHF | TGTGCCAGCAGTGCTCAGGGGACCCACCGTCAGCCCCAGCATTTT
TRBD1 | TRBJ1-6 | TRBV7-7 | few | CASNRGRDRGNSPLHF | TGTGCTAGCAACCGGGGACGGGACAGGGGGAATTCACCCCTCCACTTT
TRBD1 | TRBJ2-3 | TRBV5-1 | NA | CASSSTGASTDTQYF | TGCGCCAGCAGCTCCACAGGGGCTAGCACAGATACGCAGTATTTT
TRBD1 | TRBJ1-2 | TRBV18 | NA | CASSSRQGADYGYTF | TGTGCCAGCTCATCCAGACAGGGGGCTGACTATGGCTACACCTTC
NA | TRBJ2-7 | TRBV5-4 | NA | CASSWGGQTLSYEQYF | TGTGCCAGCAGCTGGGGGGGACAAACGCTTTCCTACGAGCAGTACTTC
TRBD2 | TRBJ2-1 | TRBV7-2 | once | CASSFRGLDLNEQFF | TGTGCCAGCAGCTTCCGGGGACTAGACCTCAATGAGCAGTTCTTC
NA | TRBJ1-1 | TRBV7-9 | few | CASSFGSAGANTEAFF | TGTGCCAGCAGCTTCGGTTCTGCAGGCGCCAACACTGAAGCTTTCTTT
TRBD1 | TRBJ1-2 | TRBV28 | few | CASRGDGTGGGYGYTF | TGTGCCAGCAGGGGCGACGGGACAGGGGGCGGATATGGCTACACCTTC
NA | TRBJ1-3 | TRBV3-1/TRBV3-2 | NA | CASSLGGSGNTIYF | TGTGCCAGCAGCCTAGGGGGCTCTGGAAACACCATATATTTT
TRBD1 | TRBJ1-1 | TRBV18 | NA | CASSPLGQGKGNTEAFF | TGTGCCAGCTCACCCCTGGGACAGGGGAAGGGGAACACTGAAGCTTTCTTT
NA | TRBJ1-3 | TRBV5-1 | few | CASSEDSSGNTIYF | TGCGCCAGCAGCGAAGACAGCTCTGGAAACACCATATATTTT
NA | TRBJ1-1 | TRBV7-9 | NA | CASSPDIQGNTEAFF | TGTGCCAGCAGCCCAGACATACAGGGAAACACTGAAGCTTTCTTT
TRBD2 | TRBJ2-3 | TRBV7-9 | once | CASMFAGEDTQYF | TGTGCCAGCATGTTTGCGGGAGAGGATACGCAGTATTTT
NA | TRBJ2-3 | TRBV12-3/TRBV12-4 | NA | CASRPQNTDTQYF | TGTGCCAGCAGACCCCAGAACACAGATACGCAGTATTTT
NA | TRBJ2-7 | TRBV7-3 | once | CASSPGVTYEQYF | TGTGCCAGCAGCCCAGGGGTTACCTACGAGCAGTACTTC
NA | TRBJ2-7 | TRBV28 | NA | CASSLPPKGLNYEQYF | TGTGCCAGCAGTTTACCCCCTAAGGGGCTCAACTACGAGCAGTACTTC
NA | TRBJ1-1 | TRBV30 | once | CAWSEDSMNTEAFF | TGTGCCTGGAGTGAGGACAGCATGAACACTGAAGCTTTCTTT
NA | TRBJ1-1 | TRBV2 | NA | CASSNTVRGLEAFF | TGTGCCAGCAGTAATACCGTTAGGGGACTAGAAGCTTTCTTT
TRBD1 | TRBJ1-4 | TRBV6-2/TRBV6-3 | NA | CASSYLTGREKLFF | TGTGCCAGCAGTTACTTGACAGGGCGAGAAAAACTGTTTTTT
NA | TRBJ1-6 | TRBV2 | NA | CASRPEGFNPNSPLHF | TGTGCCAGCAGACCCGAGGGATTCAACCCAAATTCACCCCTCCACTTT
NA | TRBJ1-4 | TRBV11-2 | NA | CASSLGGTNEKLFF | TGTGCCAGCAGCTTAGGCGGGACTAATGAAAAACTGTTTTTT
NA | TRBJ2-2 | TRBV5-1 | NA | CASSEGRSNTGELFF | TGCGCCAGCAGCGAGGGCAGATCGAACACCGGGGAGCTGTTTTTT
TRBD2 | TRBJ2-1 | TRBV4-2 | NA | CASSPVLRGGALPNEQFF | TGTGCCAGCAGCCCGGTTTTGCGGGGGGGGGCCCTTCCCAATGAGCAGTTCTTC
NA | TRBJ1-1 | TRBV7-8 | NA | CASSSAGITRLMAFF | TGTGCCAGCAGCTCCGCGGGCATCACCCGCCTTATGGCTTTCTTT
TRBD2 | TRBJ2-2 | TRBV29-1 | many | CSVRWVAGRNTGELFF | TGCAGCGTTCGTTGGGTAGCGGGGAGGAACACCGGGGAGCTGTTTTTT
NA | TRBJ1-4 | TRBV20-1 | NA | CSASRPGGEKLFF | TGCAGTGCTAGTAGGCCAGGTGGTGAAAAACTGTTTTTT
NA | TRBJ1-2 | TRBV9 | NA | CASSVGRQVSNYGYTF | TGTGCCAGCAGCGTAGGGCGACAGGTATCTAACTATGGCTACACCTTC
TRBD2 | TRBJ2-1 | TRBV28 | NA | CASSLGLAGDEQFF | TGTGCCAGCAGTTTGGGACTAGCGGGTGATGAGCAGTTCTTC
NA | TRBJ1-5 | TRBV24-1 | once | CATSNGGIGQPQHF | TGTGCCACCTCCAACGGGGGGATCGGGCAGCCCCAGCATTTT
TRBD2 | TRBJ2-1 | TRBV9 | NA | CASSVMGGGAGNEQFF | TGTGCCAGCAGCGTAATGGGCGGGGGGGCCGGAAATGAGCAGTTCTTC
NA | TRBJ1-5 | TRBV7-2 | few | CASSLLPPTLGSQPQHF | TGTGCCAGCAGCTTATTACCCCCGACTTTGGGGAGCCAGCCCCAGCATTTT
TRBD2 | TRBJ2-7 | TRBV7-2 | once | CASSTGGGSVGQQYF | TGTGCCAGCAGCACTGGGGGGGGGTCGGTCGGGCAGCAGTACTTC
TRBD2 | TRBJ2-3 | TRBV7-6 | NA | CASSLLAGGNTDTQYF | TGTGCCAGCAGCCTGCTAGCGGGGGGGAACACAGATACGCAGTATTTT
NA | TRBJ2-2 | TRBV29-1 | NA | CSVVGGTGELFF | TGCAGCGTTGTTGGGGGGACCGGGGAGCTGTTTTTT
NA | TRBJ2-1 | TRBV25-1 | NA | CASSEWTDNEQFF | TGTGCCAGCAGTGAATGGACAGACAATGAGCAGTTCTTC
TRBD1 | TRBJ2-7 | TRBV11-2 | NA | CASSFTGGYREQYF | TGTGCCAGCAGCTTCACAGGGGGCTATCGCGAGCAGTACTTC
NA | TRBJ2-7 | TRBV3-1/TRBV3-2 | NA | CASSHSGAYEQYF | TGTGCCAGCAGCCATTCTGGGGCGTACGAGCAGTACTTC
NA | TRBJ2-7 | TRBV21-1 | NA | CASRKTGVHEQYF | TGTGCCAGCAGAAAAACAGGGGTCCACGAGCAGTACTTC
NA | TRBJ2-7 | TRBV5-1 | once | CASTLGPSSYEQYF | TGCGCCAGCACCTTGGGGCCCAGCTCCTACGAGCAGTACTTC
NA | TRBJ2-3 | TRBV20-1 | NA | CSASPDTGWTDTQYF | TGCAGTGCTAGTCCCGACACGGGATGGACAGATACGCAGTATTTT
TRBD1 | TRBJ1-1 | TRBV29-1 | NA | CSVRDSRIEAFF | TGCAGCGTTAGGGACAGCCGAATCGAAGCTTTCTTT
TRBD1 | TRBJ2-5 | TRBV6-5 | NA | CASSYDRVPQTQYF | TGTGCCAGCAGTTATGACAGGGTGCCTCAGACCCAGTACTTC
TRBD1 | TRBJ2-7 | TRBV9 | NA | CASSPLDRAYEQYF | TGTGCCAGCAGCCCCCTGGACAGGGCCTACGAGCAGTACTTC
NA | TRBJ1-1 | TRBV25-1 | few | CARPRGGTFF | TGTGCCAGGCCACGGGGGGGGACTTTCTTT
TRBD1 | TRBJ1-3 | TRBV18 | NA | CASSPTGQGAGNTIYF | TGTGCCAGCTCTCCAACCGGACAGGGTGCTGGAAACACCATATATTTT
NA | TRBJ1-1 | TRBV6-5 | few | CASSLTHRVTEAFF | TGTGCCAGCAGTCTGACTCACAGGGTCACTGAAGCTTTCTTT
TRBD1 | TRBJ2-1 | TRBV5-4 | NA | CASSPGQGAHYEQFF | TGTGCCAGCAGCCCCGGACAGGGGGCGCATTATGAGCAGTTCTTC
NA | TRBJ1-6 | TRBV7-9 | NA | CASSLDRTNSPLHF | TGTGCCAGCAGCTTAGACAGGACTAATTCACCCCTCCACTTT
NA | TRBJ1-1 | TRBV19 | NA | CASSFFDRSEAFF | TGTGCCAGTAGTTTCTTCGACAGGAGTGAAGCTTTCTTT
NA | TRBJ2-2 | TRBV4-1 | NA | CASSQEGAGAPPGELFF | TGCGCCAGCAGCCAGGAAGGTGCGGGGGCCCCCCCCGGGGAGCTGTTTTTT
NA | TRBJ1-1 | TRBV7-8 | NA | CASSQLYEAFF | TGTGCCAGCAGCCAACTCTATGAAGCTTTCTTT
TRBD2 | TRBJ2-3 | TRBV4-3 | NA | CASSQDSTSLTQYF | TGCGCCAGCAGCCAAGACTCGACTAGCCTTACGCAGTATTTT
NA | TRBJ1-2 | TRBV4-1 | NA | CASSQDLSGIYGYTF | TGCGCCAGCAGCCAAGATCTATCAGGGATCTATGGCTACACCTTC